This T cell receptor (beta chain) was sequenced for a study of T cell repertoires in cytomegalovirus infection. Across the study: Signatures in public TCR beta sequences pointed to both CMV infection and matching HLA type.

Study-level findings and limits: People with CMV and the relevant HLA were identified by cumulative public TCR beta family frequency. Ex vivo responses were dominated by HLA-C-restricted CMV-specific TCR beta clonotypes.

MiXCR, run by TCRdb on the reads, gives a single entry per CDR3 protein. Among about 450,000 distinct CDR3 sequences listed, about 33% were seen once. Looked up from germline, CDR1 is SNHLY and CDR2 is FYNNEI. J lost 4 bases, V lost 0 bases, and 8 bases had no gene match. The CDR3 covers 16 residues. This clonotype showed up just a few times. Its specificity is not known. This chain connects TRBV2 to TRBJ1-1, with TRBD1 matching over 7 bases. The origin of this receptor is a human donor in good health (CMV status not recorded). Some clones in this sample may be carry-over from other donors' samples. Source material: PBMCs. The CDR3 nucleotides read TGTGCCAGCAGTGAAGCGCTACAGGGGTTGGGCACTGAAGCTTTCTTT. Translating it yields CASSEALQGLGTEAFF.